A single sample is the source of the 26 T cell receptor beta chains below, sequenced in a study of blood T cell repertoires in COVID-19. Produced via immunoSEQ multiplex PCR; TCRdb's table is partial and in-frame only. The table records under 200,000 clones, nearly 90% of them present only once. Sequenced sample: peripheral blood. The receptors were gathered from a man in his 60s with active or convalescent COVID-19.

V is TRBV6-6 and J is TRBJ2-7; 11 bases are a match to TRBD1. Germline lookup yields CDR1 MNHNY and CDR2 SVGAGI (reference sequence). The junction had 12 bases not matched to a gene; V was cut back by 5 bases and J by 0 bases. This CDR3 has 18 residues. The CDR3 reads CASSHKPVGTGGSYEQYF. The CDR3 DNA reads TGTGCCAGCAGTCACAAACCCGTTGGGACAGGGGGCTCCTACGAGCAGTACTTC.

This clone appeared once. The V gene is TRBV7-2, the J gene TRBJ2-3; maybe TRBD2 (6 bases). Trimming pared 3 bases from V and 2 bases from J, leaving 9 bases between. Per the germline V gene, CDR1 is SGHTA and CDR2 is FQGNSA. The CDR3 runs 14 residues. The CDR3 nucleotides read TGTGCCAGCAGCTTTGGGGGGTTCACAGATACGCAGTATTTT. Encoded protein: CASSFGGFTDTQYF.

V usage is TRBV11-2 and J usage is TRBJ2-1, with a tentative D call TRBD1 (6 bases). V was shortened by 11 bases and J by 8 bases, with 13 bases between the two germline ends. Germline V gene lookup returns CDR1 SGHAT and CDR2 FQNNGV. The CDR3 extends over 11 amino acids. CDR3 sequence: CACRRGYEQFF. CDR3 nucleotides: TGTGCCTGCCGAAGGGGGTATGAGCAGTTCTTC.

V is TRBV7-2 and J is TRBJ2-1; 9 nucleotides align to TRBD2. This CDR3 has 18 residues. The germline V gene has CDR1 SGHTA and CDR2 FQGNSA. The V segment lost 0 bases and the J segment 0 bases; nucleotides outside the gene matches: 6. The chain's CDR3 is CASSLALAGSSSYNEQFF. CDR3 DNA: TGTGCCAGCAGCTTAGCACTAGCGGGTTCGAGCTCCTACAATGAGCAGTTCTTC.

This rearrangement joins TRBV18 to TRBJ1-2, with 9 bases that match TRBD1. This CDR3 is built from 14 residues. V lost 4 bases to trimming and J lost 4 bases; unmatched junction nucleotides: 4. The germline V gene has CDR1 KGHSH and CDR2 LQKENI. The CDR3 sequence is CASSQGQGSYGYTF. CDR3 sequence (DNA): TGTGCCAGCTCACAGGGACAGGGTAGCTATGGCTACACCTTC.

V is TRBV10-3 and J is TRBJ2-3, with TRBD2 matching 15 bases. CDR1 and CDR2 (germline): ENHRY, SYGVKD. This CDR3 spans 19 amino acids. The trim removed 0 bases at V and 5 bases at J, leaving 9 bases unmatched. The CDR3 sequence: CAISESGGLAGGSGDTQYF. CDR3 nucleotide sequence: TGTGCCATCAGTGAGTCGGGAGGACTAGCGGGGGGGTCCGGAGATACGCAGTATTTT.

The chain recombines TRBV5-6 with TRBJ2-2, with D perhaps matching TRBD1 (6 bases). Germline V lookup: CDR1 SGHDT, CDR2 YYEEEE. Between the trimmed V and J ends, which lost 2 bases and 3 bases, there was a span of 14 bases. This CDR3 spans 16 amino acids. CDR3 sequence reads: CASSFTGNQDTGELFF. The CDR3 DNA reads TGTGCCAGCAGCTTTACAGGGAATCAGGACACCGGGGAGCTGTTTTTT.

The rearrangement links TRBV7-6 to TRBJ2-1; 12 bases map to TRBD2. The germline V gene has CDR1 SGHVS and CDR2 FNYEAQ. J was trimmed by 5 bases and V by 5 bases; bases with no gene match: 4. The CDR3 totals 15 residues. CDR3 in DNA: TGTGCCAGCAGCGATCTAGCGGGGGGGCACAATGAGCAGTTCTTC. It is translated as CASSDLAGGHNEQFF.

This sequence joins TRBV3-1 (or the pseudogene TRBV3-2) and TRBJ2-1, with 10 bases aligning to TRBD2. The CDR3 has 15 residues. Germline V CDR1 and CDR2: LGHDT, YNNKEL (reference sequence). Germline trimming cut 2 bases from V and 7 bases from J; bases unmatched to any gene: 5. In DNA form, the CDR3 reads TGTGCCAGCAGCCAACTAGCGGGGGTTGATAATGAGCAGTTCTTC. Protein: CASSQLAGVDNEQFF.

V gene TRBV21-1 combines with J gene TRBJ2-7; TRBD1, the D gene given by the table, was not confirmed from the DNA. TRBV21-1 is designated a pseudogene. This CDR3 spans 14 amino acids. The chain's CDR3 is CASSADRVGYEQYF. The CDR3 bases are TGTGCCAGCAGCGCGGACAGGGTGGGGTACGAGCAGTACTTC.

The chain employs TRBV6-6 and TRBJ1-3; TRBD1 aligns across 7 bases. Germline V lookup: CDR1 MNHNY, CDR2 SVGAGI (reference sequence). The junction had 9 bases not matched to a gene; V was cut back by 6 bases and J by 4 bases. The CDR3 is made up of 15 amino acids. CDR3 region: CASSPDRASGNTIYF. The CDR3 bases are TGTGCCAGCAGCCCAGACAGGGCTTCCGGAAACACCATATATTTT.

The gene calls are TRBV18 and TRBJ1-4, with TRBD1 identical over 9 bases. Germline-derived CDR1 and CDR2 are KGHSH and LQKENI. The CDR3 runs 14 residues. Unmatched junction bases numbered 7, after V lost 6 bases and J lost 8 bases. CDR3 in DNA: TGTGCCAGCTCCACAGGGGGCGCAGGGGAAAAACTGTTTTTT. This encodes CASSTGGAGEKLFF.

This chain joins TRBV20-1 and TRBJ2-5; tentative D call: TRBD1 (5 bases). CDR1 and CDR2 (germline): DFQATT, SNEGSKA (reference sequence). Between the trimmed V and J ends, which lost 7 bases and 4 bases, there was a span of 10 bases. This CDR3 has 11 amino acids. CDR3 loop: CSVTQGETQYF. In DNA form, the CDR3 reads TGCAGTGTTACCCAGGGAGAGACCCAGTACTTC.

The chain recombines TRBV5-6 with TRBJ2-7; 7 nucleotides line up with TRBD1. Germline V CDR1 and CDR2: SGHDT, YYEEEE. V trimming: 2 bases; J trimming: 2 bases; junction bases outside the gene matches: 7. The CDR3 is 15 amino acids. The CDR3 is CASSFWTGYPYEQYF. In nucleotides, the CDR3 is TGTGCCAGCAGCTTTTGGACAGGATACCCCTACGAGCAGTACTTC.

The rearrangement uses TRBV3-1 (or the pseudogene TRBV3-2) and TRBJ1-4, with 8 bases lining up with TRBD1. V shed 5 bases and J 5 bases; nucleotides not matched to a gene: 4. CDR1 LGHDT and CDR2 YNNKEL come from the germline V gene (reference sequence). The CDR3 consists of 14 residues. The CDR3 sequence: CASSSQGGNEKLFF. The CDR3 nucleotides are TGTGCCAGCAGCTCACAGGGGGGGAATGAAAAACTGTTTTTT.

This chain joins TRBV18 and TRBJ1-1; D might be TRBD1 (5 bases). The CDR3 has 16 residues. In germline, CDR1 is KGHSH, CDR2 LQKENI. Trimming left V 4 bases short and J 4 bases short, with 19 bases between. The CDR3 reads CASSQQEPRLGTEAFF. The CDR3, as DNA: TGTGCCAGCTCACAACAGGAGCCCAGGCTGGGCACTGAAGCTTTCTTT. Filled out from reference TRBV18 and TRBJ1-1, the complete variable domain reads NAGVMQNPRHLVRRRGQEARLRCSPMKGHSHVYWYRQLPEEGLKFMVYLQKENIIDESGMPKERFSAEFPKEGPSILRIQQVVRGDSAAYFCASSQQEPRLGTEAFFGQGTRLTVV.

The chain's CDR3 is CASRRTGITEAFF. In DNA, the CDR3 is TGTGCCAGCAGACGCACAGGGATTACTGAAGCTTTCTTT. The J gene is TRBJ1-1, the V gene TRBV6-5; D perhaps matches TRBD1 (6 bases). The CDR3 sequence is 13 residues long. V shed 6 bases and J shed 5 bases, with 13 bases lying between them. Germline V gives CDR1 MNHEY, CDR2 SVGAGI.

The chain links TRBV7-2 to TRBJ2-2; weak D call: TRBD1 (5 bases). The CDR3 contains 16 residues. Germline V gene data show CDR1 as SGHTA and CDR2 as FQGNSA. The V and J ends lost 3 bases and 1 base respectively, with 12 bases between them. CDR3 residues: CASSLLGVMNTGELFF. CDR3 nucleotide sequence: TGTGCCAGCAGCTTGTTAGGGGTGATGAACACCGGGGAGCTGTTTTTT.

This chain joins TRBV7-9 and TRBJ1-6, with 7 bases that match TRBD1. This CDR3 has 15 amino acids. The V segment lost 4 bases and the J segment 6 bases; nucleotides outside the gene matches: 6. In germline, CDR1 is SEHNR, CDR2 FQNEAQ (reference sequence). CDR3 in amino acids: CASSSAGQVNSPLHF. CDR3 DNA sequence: TGTGCCAGCAGCTCCGCCGGACAGGTTAATTCACCCCTCCACTTT.

The CDR3 DNA sequence: TGTGCCAGCAGCTTTGTTTTTAAGGGGTACGAGCAGTACTTC. It codes for CASSFVFKGYEQYF. The gene calls are TRBV7-2 and TRBJ2-7; TRBD1 might be the D (5 bases). The V end lost 3 bases, the J end lost 4 bases, and 13 bases lay between the germline ends. Germline V gives CDR1 SGHTA, CDR2 FQGNSA. The CDR3 consists of 14 residues.

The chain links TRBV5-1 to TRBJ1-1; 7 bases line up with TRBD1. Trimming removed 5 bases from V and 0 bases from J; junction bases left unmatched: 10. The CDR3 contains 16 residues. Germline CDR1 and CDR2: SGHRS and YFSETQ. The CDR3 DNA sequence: TGCGCCAGCAGTTTAGGGGGCGCTAGGTTGAACACTGAAGCTTTCTTT. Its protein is CASSLGGARLNTEAFF.

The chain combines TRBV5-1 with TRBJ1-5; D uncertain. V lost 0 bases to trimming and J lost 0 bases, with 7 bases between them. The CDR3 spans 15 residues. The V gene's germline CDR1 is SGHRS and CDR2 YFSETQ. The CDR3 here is CASSLDSNSNQPQHF. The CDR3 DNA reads TGCGCCAGCAGCTTGGACAGCAATAGCAATCAGCCCCAGCATTTT.

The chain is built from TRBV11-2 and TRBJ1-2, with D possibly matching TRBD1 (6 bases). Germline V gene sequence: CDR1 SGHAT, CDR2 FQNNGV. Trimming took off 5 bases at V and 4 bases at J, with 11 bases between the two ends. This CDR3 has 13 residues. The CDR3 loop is CASSQQGFYGYTF. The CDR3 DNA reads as TGTGCCAGCAGCCAACAGGGATTCTATGGCTACACCTTC.

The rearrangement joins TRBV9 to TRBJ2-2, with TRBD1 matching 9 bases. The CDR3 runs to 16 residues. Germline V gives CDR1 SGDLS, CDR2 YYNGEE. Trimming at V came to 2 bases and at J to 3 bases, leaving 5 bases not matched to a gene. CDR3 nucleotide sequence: TGTGCCAGCAGCGTGGGGACAGGGTTGGACACCGGGGAGCTGTTTTTT. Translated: CASSVGTGLDTGELFF.

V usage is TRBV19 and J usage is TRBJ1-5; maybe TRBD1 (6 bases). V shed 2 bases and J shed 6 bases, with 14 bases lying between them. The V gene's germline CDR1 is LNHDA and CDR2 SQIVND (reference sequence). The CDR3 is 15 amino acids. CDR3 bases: TGTGCCAGTAGTATAAACAGGGTTTCTGGTCAGCCCCAGCATTTT. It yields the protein CASSINRVSGQPQHF. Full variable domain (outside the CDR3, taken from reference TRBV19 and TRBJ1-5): DGGITQSPKYLFRKEGQNVTLSCEQNLNHDAMYWYRQDPGQGLRLIYYSQIVNDFQKGDIAEGYSVSREKKESFPLTVTSAQKNPTAFYLCASSINRVSGQPQHFGDGTRLSIL.

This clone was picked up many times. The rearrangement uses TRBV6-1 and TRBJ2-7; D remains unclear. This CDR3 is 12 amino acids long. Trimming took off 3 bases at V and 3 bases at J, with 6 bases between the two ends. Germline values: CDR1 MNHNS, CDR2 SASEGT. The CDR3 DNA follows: TGTGCCAGCAGTGATAGTCTCTACGAGCAGTACTTC. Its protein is CASSDSLYEQYF.